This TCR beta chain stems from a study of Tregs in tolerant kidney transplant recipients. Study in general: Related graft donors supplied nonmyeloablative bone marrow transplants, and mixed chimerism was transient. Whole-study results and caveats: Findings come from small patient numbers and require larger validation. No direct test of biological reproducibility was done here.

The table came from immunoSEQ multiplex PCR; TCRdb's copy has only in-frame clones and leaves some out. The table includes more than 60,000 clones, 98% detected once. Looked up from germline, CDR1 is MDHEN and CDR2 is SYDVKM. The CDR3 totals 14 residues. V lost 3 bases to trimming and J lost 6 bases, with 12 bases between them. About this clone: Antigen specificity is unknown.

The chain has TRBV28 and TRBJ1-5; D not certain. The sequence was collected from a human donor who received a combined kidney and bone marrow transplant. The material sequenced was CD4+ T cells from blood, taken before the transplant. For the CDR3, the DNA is TGTGCCAGCAGTTTGTTGGCGGGGAGTCAGCCCCAGCATTTT. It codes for CASSLLAGSQPQHF.